This T cell receptor (beta chain) emerged from a study of T-cell reconstitution after alpha-beta-depleted transplantation in children. The CDR3 is 19 amino acids. The J segment lost 1 base and the V segment lost 6 bases, leaving 15 bases of the junction unmatched. Germline CDR1 and CDR2: MDHEN and SYDVKM. The sample holds many counts of this clonotype. Its antigen remains unidentified. TCRbeta library construction was performed incorporating unique molecular identifiers. Each CDR3 protein is one row after TCRdb ran MiXCR on the PCR reads. Among about 600,000 distinct CDR3 sequences listed, around 13% were seen once. Whole-study findings and limits: TCRbeta diversity was high at day 60 in some patients (a result of surviving recipient T cells and thymic progenitors). Two months or so post-transplant, alpha-beta T cells reportedly derived from several hundred expanded graft clones. By one year post-transplant, T-cell counts and diversity largely arose from T cells that were newly produced.

Sequenced material: PBMCs, mostly from graft donor cells, taken 360 days after TCRalphabeta/CD19-depleted stem cell transplant. The sequence was collected from a male patient younger than 18 who had a stem cell transplant for acute myeloid leukemia, so the T cells may come from the graft donor. V is TRBV28 and J is TRBJ2-6; 7 nucleotides line up with TRBD2. CDR3 bases: TGTGCCAGCAGCCGCTTCCGGGGGGTTCCCATGTCTGGGGCCAACGTCCTGACTTTC. It codes for CASSRFRGVPMSGANVLTF.